The T cell receptor (beta chain) described here comes from a study of blood T cells in healthy people across ages. General observations from the study: Compared with aged donors, long-lived donors showed fewer expanded clones, suggesting selection. Naive T cell percentage strongly correlated with TCR beta diversity.

Drawing of peripheral blood yielded approximately 10 milliliters from each donor. They isolated at least 6.5 million PBMCs from each sample. In regard to this clonotype: The antigen is undetermined.

Primers used in a second PCR of about 6 to 12 cycles were a sample-barcoded 5' primer and a J-beta primer mix. TCRdb recomputed calls from the 5' RACE reads with MiXCR, one row per CDR3 protein. Among a few hundred thousand distinct CDR3 sequences listed, roughly 27% were seen once. Per the germline V gene, CDR1 is DFQATT and CDR2 is SNEGSKA (reference sequence). V was trimmed by 0 bases and J by 3 bases, leaving 16 bases between them. The CDR3 runs 16 residues. The TCR was taken from a woman in her 70s in good health. Sequenced input: blood. V gene TRBV20-1 combines with J gene TRBJ2-3, with no clear D. This chain's CDR3 is CSAREIGRPMTDTQYF. The CDR3, as DNA: TGCAGTGCTAGAGAAATAGGACGGCCTATGACAGATACGCAGTATTTT.